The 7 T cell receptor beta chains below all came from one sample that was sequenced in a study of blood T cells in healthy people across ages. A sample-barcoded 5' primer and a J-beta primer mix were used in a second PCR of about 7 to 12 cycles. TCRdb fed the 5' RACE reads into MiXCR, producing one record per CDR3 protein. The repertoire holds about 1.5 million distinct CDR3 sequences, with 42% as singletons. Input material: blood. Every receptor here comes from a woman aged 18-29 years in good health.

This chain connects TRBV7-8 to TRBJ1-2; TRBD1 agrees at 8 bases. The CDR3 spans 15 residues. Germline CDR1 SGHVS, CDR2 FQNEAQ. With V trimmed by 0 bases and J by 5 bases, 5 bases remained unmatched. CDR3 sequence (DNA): TGTGCCAGCAGCTTAGCGGGGACAGGACGATATGGCTACACCTTC. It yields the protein CASSLAGTGRYGYTF.

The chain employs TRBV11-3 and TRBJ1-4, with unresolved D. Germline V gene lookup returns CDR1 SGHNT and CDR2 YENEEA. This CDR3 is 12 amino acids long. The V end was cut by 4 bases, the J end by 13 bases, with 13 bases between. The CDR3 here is CASSSVERALFF. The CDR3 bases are TGTGCCAGCAGCTCCGTGGAACGGGCACTGTTTTTT.

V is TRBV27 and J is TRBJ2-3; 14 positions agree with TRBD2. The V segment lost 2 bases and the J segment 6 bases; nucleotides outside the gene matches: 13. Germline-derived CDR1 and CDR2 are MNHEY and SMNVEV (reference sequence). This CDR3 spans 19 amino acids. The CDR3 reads CASSLAPGGTSGGGDTQYF. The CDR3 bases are TGTGCCAGCAGTTTAGCCCCCGGTGGGACTAGCGGGGGAGGGGATACGCAGTATTTT.

CDR3 residues: CASSYSKLRNTGELFF. CDR3 in DNA: TGTGCCAGCAGTTACTCCAAGTTGCGCAACACCGGGGAGCTGTTTTTT. The chain employs TRBV6-6 and TRBJ2-2; D call uncertain. Trimming pared 0 bases from V and 2 bases from J, leaving 10 bases between. This CDR3 is 16 amino acids long. Germline assignment: CDR1 MNHNY and CDR2 SVGAGI (reference sequence).

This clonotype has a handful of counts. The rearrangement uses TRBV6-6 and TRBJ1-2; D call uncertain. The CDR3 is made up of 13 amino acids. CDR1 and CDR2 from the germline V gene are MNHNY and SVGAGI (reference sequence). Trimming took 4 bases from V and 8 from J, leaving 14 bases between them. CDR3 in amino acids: CASSFDASVGYTF. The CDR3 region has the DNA TGTGCCAGCAGTTTCGACGCCAGCGTGGGCTACACCTTC.

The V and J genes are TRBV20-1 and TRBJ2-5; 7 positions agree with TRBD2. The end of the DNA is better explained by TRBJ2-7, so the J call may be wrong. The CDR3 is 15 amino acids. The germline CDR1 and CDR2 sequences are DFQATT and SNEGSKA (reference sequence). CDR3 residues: CSASPLREGLGEQYF. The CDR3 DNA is TGCAGTGCTAGCCCCCTTAGGGAGGGTTTGGGCGAGCAGTACTTC.

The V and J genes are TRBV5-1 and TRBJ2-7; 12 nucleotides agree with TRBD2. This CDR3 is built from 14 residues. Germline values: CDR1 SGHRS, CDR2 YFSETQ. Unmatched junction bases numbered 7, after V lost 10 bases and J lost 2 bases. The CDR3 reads CAGKLAGGTYEQYF. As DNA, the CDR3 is TGCGCCGGCAAGCTAGCGGGAGGGACCTACGAGCAGTACTTC.